Below are 8 T cell receptor beta chains sequenced from a single sample in a study of shared clonotypes between healthy human individuals. Naive CD8 cells lacked CD45RO, underwent positive selection for CCR7 and left out terminally differentiated effector memory CD45RA+ cells. Sequencing used immunoSEQ multiplex PCR; TCRdb keeps in-frame clones, though not all of them. This sample has some 740,000 clones, with 80% to 95% found just once. The sequenced sample was naive CD8+ T cells sorted from blood. These receptor sequences come from a man younger than 45 in good health.

The CDR3 region has the DNA TGTGCAAGTCGCTTAGGGATACGACAGGGTACTAATGAAAAACTGTTTTTT. This translates into CASRLGIRQGTNEKLFF. The chain uses TRBV12-2 and TRBJ1-4; TRBD1 is taken as the D call from the table, unchecked against the DNA. TRBV12-2 is described as a pseudogene. CDR3 length: 17 residues.

The V call is TRBV27, the J call TRBJ2-3; 7 bases line up with TRBD2. Germline assignment: CDR1 MNHEY and CDR2 SMNVEV (reference sequence). The CDR3 loop spans 15 amino acids. V shed 4 bases, J shed 1 base, and the junction held 5 bases outside the gene matches. This CDR3 reads CASSSSSGGTDTQYF. CDR3 nucleotide sequence: TGTGCCAGCAGTTCCTCTAGCGGAGGCACAGATACGCAGTATTTT.

The V and J genes are TRBV7-9 and TRBJ1-1, with a weak D call TRBD1 (6 bases). Germline lookup yields CDR1 SEHNR and CDR2 FQNEAQ (reference sequence). The CDR3 runs 13 residues. The V end was cut by 5 bases, the J end by 6 bases, with 13 bases between. This CDR3 reads CASSPPGAAEAFF. CDR3 DNA sequence: TGTGCCAGCAGCCCCCCAGGGGCCGCTGAAGCTTTCTTT.

V gene TRBV19 combines with J gene TRBJ2-2; D gene ambiguous. The CDR3 has 15 amino acids. Trimming stripped 1 base from V and 3 bases from J, with 9 bases between. Germline lookup yields CDR1 LNHDA and CDR2 SQIVND (reference sequence). The CDR3 loop is CASSIGDIHTGELFF. DNA of the CDR3: TGTGCCAGTAGTATAGGAGACATTCACACCGGGGAGCTGTTTTTT.

The chain combines TRBV4-1 with TRBJ2-1; weak D call: TRBD2 (6 bases). There are 17 residues in the CDR3. Germline V lookup: CDR1 MGHRA, CDR2 YSYEKL. Trimming stripped 0 bases from V and 5 bases from J, with 17 bases between. CDR3 in DNA: TGCGCCAGCAGCCAAGATTTTTGGACTACGACTAACAATGAGCAGTTCTTC. The encoded protein is CASSQDFWTTTNNEQFF.

The rearrangement uses TRBV27 and TRBJ2-7; tentative D call: TRBD1 (6 bases). Trimming pared 4 bases from V and 0 bases from J, leaving 16 bases between. Germline values: CDR1 MNHEY, CDR2 SMNVEV (reference sequence). The CDR3 is made up of 16 amino acids. The CDR3 region is CASSSTQGVSSYEQYF. CDR3 sequence (DNA): TGTGCCAGCAGTTCTACACAGGGAGTAAGCTCCTACGAGCAGTACTTC.

The rearrangement joins TRBV5-5 to TRBJ2-7, with 8 nucleotides matching TRBD1. From germline, CDR1 is SGHKS and CDR2 YYEKEE (reference sequence). The CDR3 covers 14 residues. The ends lost 4 bases at V and 5 bases at J; junction bases unmatched: 8. The CDR3 bases are TGTGCCAGCAGCACACAGGGGGATCAGGACGAGCAGTACTTC. This gives the protein CASSTQGDQDEQYF.

This clone was counted a few times. The same CDR3 arises from other DNA sequences in this sample as well. The chain joins TRBV9 to TRBJ2-7; possibly TRBD1 for D (5 bases). V lost 0 bases, J lost 2 bases, and 9 bases lay in between. Germline V lookup: CDR1 SGDLS, CDR2 YYNGEE. The CDR3 totals 14 residues. CDR3 sequence (DNA): TGTGCCAGCAGCGTAGGGGGCGGTACCTACGAGCAGTACTTC. This encodes CASSVGGGTYEQYF.